The sequence of this T cell receptor beta chain was determined in a study of cytomegalovirus exposure and HLA in healthy donors. The PCR contained 60 Vbeta and 13 Jbeta primers. Sequenced by immunoSEQ multiplex PCR; TCRdb stores in-frame clones only, minus some. The table shows some 180,000 clones, with more than 65% occurring only once. Trimming pared 4 bases from V and 10 bases from J, leaving 14 bases between. Germline V gene data show CDR1 as LNHDA and CDR2 as SQIVND (reference sequence). The CDR3 extends over 14 amino acids. The chain combines TRBV19 with TRBJ1-6; TRBD1 is a possible D gene (5 bases). Sample: PBMCs. The clonotype comes from a woman aged 30 to 39 in good health and CMV-seropositive. CDR3 bases: TGTGCCAGTAGTAATCGGGGAGGGGACTCACCCCTCCACTTT. This codes for CASSNRGGDSPLHF.